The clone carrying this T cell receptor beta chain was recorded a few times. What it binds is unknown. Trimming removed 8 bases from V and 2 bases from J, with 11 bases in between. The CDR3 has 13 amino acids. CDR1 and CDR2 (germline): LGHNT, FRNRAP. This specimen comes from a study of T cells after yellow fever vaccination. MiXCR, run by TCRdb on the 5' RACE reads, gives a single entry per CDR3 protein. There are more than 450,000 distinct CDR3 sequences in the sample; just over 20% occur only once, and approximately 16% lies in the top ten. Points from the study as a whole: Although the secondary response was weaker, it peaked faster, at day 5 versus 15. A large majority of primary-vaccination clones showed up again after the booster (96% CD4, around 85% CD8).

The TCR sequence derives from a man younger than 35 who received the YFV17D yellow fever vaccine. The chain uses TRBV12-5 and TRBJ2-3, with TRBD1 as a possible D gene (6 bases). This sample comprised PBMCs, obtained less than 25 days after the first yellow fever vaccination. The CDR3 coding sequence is TGTGCTAGTTCCGACAGGAACACAGATACGCAGTATTTT. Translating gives CASSDRNTDTQYF. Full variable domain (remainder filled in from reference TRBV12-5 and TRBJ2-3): DARVTQTPRHKVTEMGQEVTMRCQPILGHNTVFWYRQTMMQGLELLAYFRNRAPLDDSGMPKDRFSAEMPDATLATLKIQPSEPRDSAVYFCASSDRNTDTQYFGPGTRLTVL.